The entry below describes one TCR beta chain. This sample stems from a study of T cells after posttransplantation cyclophosphamide. The assay was immunoSEQ multiplex PCR, and TCRdb's table has in-frame clones only and misses some. The repertoire holds about 28,000 clones, 80% to 90% seen once, with around 3.5% in the top ten. V shed 4 bases, J shed 6 bases, and the junction held 3 bases outside the gene matches. The germline V gene encodes CDR1 SGHDT and CDR2 YYEEEE. CDR3 length: 14 residues. This chain connects TRBV5-6 to TRBJ1-6; 8 bases agree with TRBD1. The source material was PBMCs. This receptor was identified in a man aged 50 to 60. DNA of the CDR3: TGTGCCAGCAGCCTAGGACAGGGTAATTCACCCCTCCACTTT. Protein: CASSLGQGNSPLHF.